This T cell receptor beta chain was profiled in a study of T-cell memory formation after mild COVID-19. Study-wide background: Across donors, TCR clusters were largely donor specific. Broader study findings: That cross-reactive memory joined was suggested by some responding clones appearing in pre-infection memory. The study found balanced CD4/CD8 in clones contracting day 15 to 85 and a CD4+ lean in later expanders.

The table lists this clonotype with many counts. Its antigen is currently unknown. 5'RACE primed at constant segments yielded TCR alpha and TCR beta cDNA libraries bearing sample barcodes and UMIs. TCRdb called the 5' RACE reads again in MiXCR, with one record for every CDR3 protein. The sample gives over 400,000 distinct CDR3 sequences, 23% of which show up once; roughly 13% is in the top ten. The CDR3 has 12 amino acids. CDR1 KGHSH and CDR2 LQKENI come from the germline V gene. V was cut by 2 bases and J by 3 bases, with 4 bases left in between. V usage is TRBV18 and J usage is TRBJ1-2; D is undetermined. This receptor was identified in an adult woman who had mild COVID-19 (a few samples of this study predate the infection). Cell type and time point are not known. Source material: PBMCs or a T cell subset sorted from them (not recorded which). CDR3 residues: CASSPWDYGYTF. Written as DNA, the CDR3 is TGTGCCAGCTCACCATGGGACTATGGCTACACCTTC.